Below, one T cell receptor (beta chain) is given with its context. The sample belongs to a study of T cell responses to AZD1222 COVID-19 vaccine. From germline, CDR1 is WNHNN and CDR2 SYGVQD (reference sequence). Unmatched junction bases numbered 5, after V lost 3 bases and J lost 3 bases. The CDR3 spans 14 residues. Libraries were prepared by immunoSEQ multiplex PCR; TCRdb keeps only in-frame clonotypes and omits some of them. The data show under 150,000 clones, 88% seen once. This specimen consisted of peripheral blood, obtained on day 0 of MenACWY control vaccination. This sequence joins TRBV10-1 and TRBJ2-7; 7 bases align to TRBD1. This clonotype was obtained from an adult in good health. The CDR3 loop reads CASSDGQAHYEQYF. The CDR3 DNA follows: TGCGCCAGCAGTGACGGACAGGCCCACTACGAGCAGTACTTC.